These T cell receptor beta chains were read from a single sample in a study of blood T cell repertoires in COVID-19. Produced via immunoSEQ multiplex PCR; TCRdb's table is partial and in-frame only. In the table there are about 96,000 clones, about 88% of which are singletons. The sequencing sample was made of peripheral blood. Receptors originate from a woman aged 55-70 years with acute or convalescent COVID-19. Each CDR3 is given with its conserved first and last residue. The order of the fields is clone size, J gene, D gene, V gene, CDR3 DNA, CDR3 protein. The D gene is left open where the match is weak. Clone size is not always given. Where it is, it says once, few, many or a class for expanded clones.

>-|TRBJ2-1|TRBD2|TRBV7-2
TGTGCCAGCAGCTCGGGGGGGCGGTACAATGAGCAGTTCTTC
CASSSGGRYNEQFF
>-|TRBJ2-3|TRBD2|TRBV15
TGTGCCACCAGCAGAGAACGAAGGGCTAGCGGGGGGGAGGATACGCAGTATTTT
CATSRERRASGGEDTQYF
>-|TRBJ2-2|-|TRBV2
TGTGCCAGCAGCAGATTTGCCGGGGAGCTGTTTTTT
CASSRFAGELFF
>-|TRBJ2-7|TRBD1|TRBV2
TGTGCCAGCAGGAAGGGCTCAGGGGGCTCCTACGAGCAGTACTTC
CASRKGSGGSYEQYF
>-|TRBJ1-1|-|TRBV28
TGTGCCAGCAGTGGGTGGGGGCCGAGCACTGAAGCTTTCTTT
CASSGWGPSTEAFF
>once|TRBJ2-5|-|TRBV4-3
TGCGCCAGCAGCCAAGATGCTGGGAGGACCCAGTACTTC
CASSQDAGRTQYF
>-|TRBJ2-5|-|TRBV5-6
TGTGCCAGCAGCTACGAGGGGGGGCAGGAGACCCAGTACTTC
CASSYEGGQETQYF
>-|TRBJ2-5|TRBD1|TRBV11-1
TGTGCCAGCAGCTTATCCCGGACAGGGCAGGGAGAGACCCAGTACTTC
CASSLSRTGQGETQYF
>-|TRBJ1-3|-|TRBV5-1
TGCGCCAGCAGCTTGGCCACCAGCTCTGGAAACACCATATATTTT
CASSLATSSGNTIYF
>-|TRBJ1-1|-|TRBV14
TGTGCCAGCAGCCTAATTAACACTGAAGCTTTCTTT
CASSLINTEAFF
>-|TRBJ1-1|-|TRBV7-2
TGTGCCAGCAGCGGAGGACCGCGCACTGAAGCTTTCTTT
CASSGGPRTEAFF
>-|TRBJ1-5|-|TRBV7-2
TGTGCCAGCAGCGTTAGCGCGTGGGTTAGCAATCAGCCCCAGCATTTT
CASSVSAWVSNQPQHF
>-|TRBJ1-5|-|TRBV27
TGTGCCAGTTCCGATTTACAGGGTGTGACTCAGCCCCAGCATTTT
CASSDLQGVTQPQHF
>-|TRBJ1-6|-|TRBV4-3
TGCGCCAGCAGCCAAGAGGTCAGGGATAATTCACCCCTCCACTTT
CASSQEVRDNSPLHF
>-|TRBJ2-1|TRBD2|TRBV3-1/TRBV3-2
TGTGCCAGCGGAAAAGGATCTCTAGCGGGGGGCGGGGTGTTCTTC
CASGKGSLAGGGVFF
>-|TRBJ1-5|-|TRBV5-5
TGTGCCAGCAGCTTTTTGATGGAGGGTCAGCCCCAGCATTTT
CASSFLMEGQPQHF
>few|TRBJ2-7|TRBD2|TRBV28
TGTGCCAGCAGGACCGGGACTAACTCCTACGAGCAGTACTTC
CASRTGTNSYEQYF
>-|TRBJ1-6|-|TRBV4-3
TGCGCCAGCAGCGCGGGACGTACAAATTCACCCCTCCACTTT
CASSAGRTNSPLHF
>-|TRBJ2-3|TRBD2|TRBV7-3
TGTGCCAGCAGCAGACTAGCGGGGAGCACAGATACGCAGTATTTT
CASSRLAGSTDTQYF
>-|TRBJ2-2|TRBD2|TRBV30
TGTGCCTGGAGTGTACACAGCGGGGGGTACACCGGGGAGCTGTTTTTT
CAWSVHSGGYTGELFF
>few|TRBJ2-5|TRBD1|TRBV18
TGTGCCAGCTCACCACGGGACAGCACCCAAGAGACCCAGTACTTC
CASSPRDSTQETQYF
>-|TRBJ1-2|-|TRBV4-3
TGCGCCAGCAGCCAGGAGACAGGTCCCTATGGCTACACCTTC
CASSQETGPYGYTF
>-|TRBJ2-7|-|TRBV20-1
TGCAGTGCTAGTAGGGGGGGCGAAACCTACGAGCAGTACTTC
CSASRGGETYEQYF
>-|TRBJ1-1|-|TRBV4-1
TGCGCCAGCAGCCAAGACGGGATGAACACTGAAGCTTTCTTT
CASSQDGMNTEAFF
>-|TRBJ2-1|-|TRBV21-1
TGTGCCAGCAGCAAAGAGTGGCGGGGGTATAGGGCGCAGTTCTTC
CASSKEWRGYRAQFF
>-|TRBJ1-1|-|TRBV6-2/TRBV6-3
TGTGCCAGCAGTTTACAGGTGGACACTGAAGCTTTCTTT
CASSLQVDTEAFF
>-|TRBJ2-6|-|TRBV10-3
TGTGCCATCAGTGAGTCGGGAGCTGGGGCCAACGTCCTGACTTTC
CAISESGAGANVLTF
>once|TRBJ2-3|-|TRBV11-2
TGTGCCAGCAGCCCCCCCCGCAGGGCTCCAGATACGCAGTATTTT
CASSPPRRAPDTQYF
>-|TRBJ2-7|-|TRBV2
TGTGCCAGCGGGGCCCTTTTATACGAGCAGTACTTC
CASGALLYEQYF
>-|TRBJ1-2|-|TRBV3-1/TRBV3-2
TGTGCCAGCAGCCAGGTTACGCCCGGCTATGGCTACACCTTC
CASSQVTPGYGYTF
>-|TRBJ1-2|-|TRBV27
TGTGCCAGCAGTTTAGGCGGGGGAGGGGGCTACACCTTC
CASSLGGGGGYTF
>-|TRBJ1-1|TRBD1|TRBV15
TGTGCCACCAGCGGGGGACAGGGGTGGACTGAAGCTTTCTTT
CATSGGQGWTEAFF
>-|TRBJ2-2|-|TRBV2
TGTGCCAGCAGTGTACAGCCGAACACCGGGGAGCTGTTTTTT
CASSVQPNTGELFF
>-|TRBJ1-2|TRBD1|TRBV27
TGTGCCAGCAGTTTATCGGCAGGGGGCAACTATGGCTACACCTTC
CASSLSAGGNYGYTF
>-|TRBJ1-5|-|TRBV11-2
TGTGCCAGCAGCTTAGAGTTGGGCCAGCCCCAGCATTTT
CASSLELGQPQHF
>-|TRBJ2-5|-|TRBV7-2
TGTGCCAGCAGCTTAGAGGCAGGGTGGGAGACCCAGTACTTC
CASSLEAGWETQYF
>-|TRBJ1-5|-|TRBV19
TGTGCCAGTAGTGGGGGGGCGGGCAATCAGCCCCAGCATTTT
CASSGGAGNQPQHF
>-|TRBJ1-4|TRBD1|TRBV6-2/TRBV6-3
TGTGCCAGCAGTTACTCGAACAGGGGTAGTACTAATGAAAAACTGTTTTTT
CASSYSNRGSTNEKLFF
>-|TRBJ2-2|-|TRBV30
TGTGCCTGGATGGGACTTTTTAACACCGGGGAGCTGTTTTTT
CAWMGLFNTGELFF
>-|TRBJ1-5|-|TRBV19
TGTGCCAGTAGTAAAATGGTTGCTAATAGCAATCAGCCCCAGCATTTT
CASSKMVANSNQPQHF
>-|TRBJ1-1|-|TRBV4-2
TGTGCCAGCAGCCCCAGTCAGGGTCAGGGCACTGAAGCTTTCTTT
CASSPSQGQGTEAFF
>-|TRBJ2-3|TRBD1|TRBV5-1
TGCGCCAGCAGCTGGGGGACAGGGAGGACCGATACGCAGTATTTT
CASSWGTGRTDTQYF
>-|TRBJ1-3|TRBD1|TRBV4-3
TGCGCCAGCAGCCAAGAGGGACAGTCTGGAAACACCATATATTTT
CASSQEGQSGNTIYF
>-|TRBJ2-7|TRBD1|TRBV4-1
TGCGCCAGCAGCCAGGGGACAGGGATCCACGAGCAGTACTTC
CASSQGTGIHEQYF
>once|TRBJ1-1|-|TRBV28
TGTGCCAGCAGTTTACTGACTGGCACTGAAGCTTTCTTT
CASSLLTGTEAFF
>-|TRBJ2-7|TRBD1|TRBV4-1
TGCGCCAGCAGCCAATCGGGACAGGGTGAGCGAGAGCAGTACTTC
CASSQSGQGEREQYF
>-|TRBJ1-1|-|TRBV12-3/TRBV12-4
TGTGCCAGCAGCCCGTCCCAACAGACTGAAGCTTTCTTT
CASSPSQQTEAFF
>-|TRBJ2-2|TRBD1|TRBV10-3
TGTGCCATCAGTGGAGGACAGGGGACCCTTCGGGGGGAGCTGTTTTTT
CAISGGQGTLRGELFF
>-|TRBJ1-1|TRBD1|TRBV2
TGTGCCTCCGGGGGGACAGGGCGTTGGGGCACTGAAGCTTTCTTT
CASGGTGRWGTEAFF
>-|TRBJ1-4|TRBD1|TRBV28
TGTGCCAGCATATCACCGGGACAGGGGTTTTGGACTAATGAAAAACTGTTTTTT
CASISPGQGFWTNEKLFF
>once|TRBJ2-1|-|TRBV7-2
TGTGCCAGCAGCACGCCGGGATCTTACAATGAGCAGTTCTTC
CASSTPGSYNEQFF
>-|TRBJ1-6|-|TRBV2
TGTGCCAGCAGTCCGGGCAGGGATAATTCACCCCTCCACTTT
CASSPGRDNSPLHF